The next 15 T cell receptor beta chains were all read from a single sample in a study of response to subunit inactivated influenza vaccine. TCRdb re-called the RT-PCR reads with MiXCR, one entry per CDR3 protein. The sample gives 500,000 to 600,000 distinct CDR3 sequences, 6.5% to 8% of which show up once; 10% to 15% is in the top ten. The sequencing used PBMCs from blood, collected roughly 24 months after vaccination. These receptors came from a man aged 45 to 70 who received an inactivated influenza vaccine.

V is TRBV10-3 and J is TRBJ1-5, with a tentative D call TRBD1 (6 bases). Per germline, CDR1 ENHRY and CDR2 SYGVKD. Between the trimmed V and J ends, which lost 6 bases and 5 bases, there was a span of 14 bases. CDR3 length: 14 amino acids. CDR3 DNA: TGTGCCATCAGGGGTGCACAGGGCGATCAGCCCCAGCATTTT. Its translation is CAIRGAQGDQPQHF.

At least ten counts were recorded for this clonotype. The J gene is TRBJ2-7, the V gene TRBV9, with 11 nucleotides matching TRBD2. Germline lookup yields CDR1 SGDLS and CDR2 YYNGEE. V gave up 0 bases and J gave up 4 bases; unmatched junction bases: 6. The CDR3 is made up of 16 amino acids. CDR3 residues: CASSVDSGTSGYEQYF. In nucleotides, the CDR3 is TGTGCCAGCAGCGTAGATTCTGGGACTAGCGGTTACGAGCAGTACTTC.

This clonotype was recorded a few times. This chain connects TRBV2 to TRBJ2-7, with 8 bases lining up with TRBD2. The germline V gene encodes CDR1 SNHLY and CDR2 FYNNEI. Trimming took 9 bases from V and 2 from J; bases not matched to a gene: 6. The CDR3 runs to 13 residues. CDR3 bases: TGTGCCAGTCGAGTAGCGGGACCCTACGAGCAGTACTTC. Translated: CASRVAGPYEQYF.

V gene TRBV14 combines with J gene TRBJ2-5; TRBD2 matches 9 bases. The J segment lost 6 bases and the V segment lost 4 bases, leaving 21 bases of the junction unmatched. The germline V gene encodes CDR1 SGHDN and CDR2 FVKESK. There are 19 residues in the CDR3. The DNA of the CDR3 is TGTGCCAGCAGCCGAGAGCCGACTAGCGGAGTTGGTCGGGTGAAGACCCAGTACTTC. It specifies CASSREPTSGVGRVKTQYF. Based on the CDR3 plus reference TRBV14 and TRBJ2-5, the full variable domain is EAGVTQFPSHSVIEKGQTVTLRCDPISGHDNLYWYRRVMGKEIKFLLHFVKESKQDESGMPNNRFLAERTGGTYSTLKVQPAELEDSGVYFCASSREPTSGVGRVKTQYFGPGTRLLVL.

The chain couples TRBV12-3 or TRBV12-4 to TRBJ2-7; no clear D. V was trimmed by 4 bases and J by 5 bases, leaving 15 bases between them. The CDR3 sequence is 14 residues long. The CDR3 region has the DNA TGTGCCAGCAGTTACGCACATGGTGTTGACGAGCAGTACTTC. Translated, it gives CASSYAHGVDEQYF.

Of note for this clonotype: This likely comes from a read error, as the CDR3 has no conserved phenylalanine or tryptophan at its end. No DNA is shown, since the ends of the CDR3 on it are uncertain; the CDR3 is the one TCRdb lists. The chain carries TRBV4-1 and TRBJ2-5. Germline V gene sequence: CDR1 MGHRA, CDR2 YSYEKL. A total of 12 residues make up the CDR3, ends included. CDR3 protein: CASSQAPSPIHL.

The rearrangement links TRBV10-3 to TRBJ2-3, with 10 nucleotides matching TRBD2. Looked up from germline, CDR1 is ENHRY and CDR2 is SYGVKD. The CDR3 runs 14 residues. Trimming removed 3 bases from V and 9 bases from J; junction bases left unmatched: 6. The CDR3 reads CAISDGLAGDTQYF. The CDR3 DNA follows: TGTGCCATCAGTGACGGTCTAGCGGGGGACACGCAGTATTTT.

There are many counts of this clonotype. V usage is TRBV5-1 and J usage is TRBJ1-6; D remains unclear. The CDR3 covers 15 residues. Germline-derived CDR1 and CDR2 are SGHRS and YFSETQ. Trimming took off 2 bases at V and 8 bases at J, with 14 bases between the two ends. This CDR3 reads CASSLIPSGDSPLHF. The DNA for the CDR3 is TGCGCCAGCAGCTTAATACCCTCCGGCGATTCACCCCTCCACTTT.

This clonotype was counted at least ten times. The V call is TRBV7-2, the J call TRBJ2-7; 8 positions agree with TRBD2. CDR1 and CDR2 from the germline V gene are SGHTA and FQGNSA. This CDR3 region has 14 residues. The ends lost 5 bases at V and 2 bases at J; junction bases unmatched: 5. The DNA for the CDR3 is TGTGCCAGCAGCCCCGGGGGGGGAACCTACGAGCAGTACTTC. As protein: CASSPGGGTYEQYF.

This clonotype was found a few times. This sequence joins TRBV9 and TRBJ1-1; possible D gene TRBD1, 5 bases. Per germline, CDR1 SGDLS and CDR2 YYNGEE. Trimming stripped 0 bases from V and 5 bases from J, with 11 bases between. This CDR3 region has 14 residues. CDR3 in amino acids: CASSVDSGSTEAFF. The CDR3 nucleotides read TGTGCCAGCAGCGTAGACTCAGGGAGTACTGAAGCTTTCTTT.

The V and J genes are TRBV12-3 or TRBV12-4 and TRBJ2-2, with D unresolved. Between the trimmed V and J ends, which lost 6 bases and 3 bases, there was a span of 11 bases. This CDR3 spans 14 amino acids. CDR3 in amino acids: CASRYDTHTGELFF. The CDR3 DNA sequence: TGTGCCAGCAGATACGACACCCACACCGGGGAGCTGTTTTTT.

The chain links TRBV13 to TRBJ2-7; 9 nucleotides align to TRBD2. Germline CDR1 is PRHDT and CDR2 is FYEKMQ (reference sequence). V was pared by 5 bases and J by 2 bases, with 10 bases of the junction left unmatched. The CDR3 contains 16 residues. The CDR3 DNA reads TGTGCCAGCAGCGCCAGACTAGCGGAACCCCCCTACGAGCAGTACTTC. Residues: CASSARLAEPPYEQYF. Full variable domain (outside the CDR3, taken from reference TRBV13 and TRBJ2-7): AAGVIQSPRHLIKEKRETATLKCYPIPRHDTVYWYQQGPGQDPQFLISFYEKMQSDKGSIPDRFSAQQFSDYHSELNMSSLELGDSALYFCASSARLAEPPYEQYFGPGTRLTVT.

The genes are TRBV24-1 and TRBJ1-1; D not resolved. Per the germline V gene, CDR1 is KGHDR and CDR2 is SFDVKD. Trimming shortened V by 0 bases and J by 4 bases, and 2 bases separated the two germline ends. CDR3 length: 12 residues. The CDR3 loop reads CATSDLPTEAFF. Written as DNA, the CDR3 is TGTGCCACCAGTGATTTGCCCACTGAAGCTTTCTTT.

The rearrangement joins TRBV4-3 to TRBJ2-7; 7 positions agree with TRBD1. CDR3 length: 17 amino acids. The junction had 14 bases not matched to a gene; V was cut back by 0 bases and J by 6 bases. Germline V CDR1 and CDR2: LGHNA, YSLEER. The DNA of the CDR3 is TGCGCCAGCAGCCAAGAAAAGGGGGCGATATTGGCCCTCGAGCAGTACTTC. The encoded protein is CASSQEKGAILALEQYF.

The chain combines TRBV20-1 with TRBJ2-7; the match to TRBD2 covers 12 bases. V shed 6 bases and J 1 base; nucleotides not matched to a gene: 16. The CDR3 totals 18 residues. Germline CDR1 and CDR2: DFQATT and SNEGSKA (reference sequence). The CDR3 loop reads CSATTYRPSGRASYEQYF. DNA of the CDR3: TGCAGTGCAACTACCTACCGTCCTAGCGGGAGGGCTTCCTACGAGCAGTACTTC.